This entry lists 3 T cell receptor beta chains sequenced from one sample in a study of identical twins. TCRdb itself ran the 5' RACE reads through MiXCR, one entry per CDR3 protein. The sample yields approximately 530,000 distinct CDR3 sequences, 20% to 25% seen once. The same data also contributed to another study, on yellow fever vaccine responses in identical twins.

Sequenced: CD4+ T cells sorted from blood. The receptors were sampled from a woman aged 18-29 years in good health.

The V gene is TRBV2, the J gene TRBJ2-3, with D tentatively TRBD1 (6 bases). CDR3 size: 15 residues. V was trimmed by 4 bases and J by 1 base, leaving 12 bases between them. The V gene's germline CDR1 is SNHLY and CDR2 FYNNEI. CDR3 amino acids: CASSVQGRGTDTQYF. In nucleotides, the CDR3 is TGTGCCAGCAGTGTACAGGGTAGGGGCACAGATACGCAGTATTTT.

This clonotype occurred a few times. CDR3 in amino acids: CATSDPMTGNTGELFF. The CDR3 nucleotides read TGTGCCACCAGTGATCCGATGACAGGGAACACCGGGGAGCTGTTTTTT. The chain has TRBV24-1 and TRBJ2-2, with D maybe TRBD1 (6 bases). CDR1 is KGHDR, CDR2 SFDVKD, per germline. The CDR3 has 16 amino acids. The V end lost 3 bases, the J end lost 1 base, and 11 bases lay between the germline ends.

The chain couples TRBV3-1 to TRBJ1-6; D remains unclear. The CDR3 runs to 15 residues. Germline CDR1 is LGHDT and CDR2 is YNNKEL (reference sequence). V dropped 2 bases and J dropped 7 bases, with 12 bases sitting between them. CDR3 in DNA: TGTGCCAGCAGCCAATGGGCAGAGGCCAATTCACCCCTCCACTTT. This translates into CASSQWAEANSPLHF.